This TCR beta chain was obtained from a study of sequential checkpoint blockade in melanoma. Study summary: Randomization was 1:1 between first-line nivolumab→ipilimumab and ipilimumab→nivolumab. Each arm's sequence ended with maintenance nivolumab.

Clones were sequenced by immunoSEQ multiplex PCR, and TCRdb holds only the in-frame ones, with some missing. In the table there are 13,000 or so clones, 82% of which are singletons. The sample holds a few counts of this clone. Treatment: randomized to nivolumab then ipilimumab (arm A) or the reverse (arm B). This TCR was sampled from a human donor with melanoma. The material was CD8+ T cells sorted from blood (inferred from file names), obtained from a patient given nivolumab and ipilimumab in sequence.

The chain's CDR3 is CASGRSGANTIYF. The CDR3 nucleotides are TGTGCCAGCGGAAGATCCGGAGCAAACACCATATATTTT. This sequence joins TRBV6-1 and TRBJ1-3; D not resolved. Trimming cost V 8 bases and J 6 bases, with 14 bases left between them. The length of the CDR3 is 13 residues. The germline CDR1 and CDR2 sequences are MNHNS and SASEGT.